This entry describes one T cell receptor beta chain. In the same sample, other DNA sequences code for this CDR3. This sample is part of a study of blood T cell repertoires in COVID-19. Whole-study context: The cDNA or gDNA used as material had been derived from T cells, B-cell-depleted T cells, or PBMCs.

This CDR3 is built from 11 residues. The V gene's germline CDR1 is MNHEY and CDR2 SVGAGI. Trimming cost V 8 bases and J 5 bases, with 7 bases left between them. As handled by the study authors: For nucleated cells, counts were estimated from reference gene primer amplification. This table comes from immunoSEQ multiplex PCR, and its TCRdb copy is limited to in-frame clones, with some not included. D and trimming were read from the DNA, whereas the V and J calls and clone size are those reported in that table. The sample has 200,000 to 250,000 clones, 75% to 85% seen once. Sequences were obtained from PBMCs or T cells enriched from blood (not recorded which). The receptor was isolated from a man aged 30 to 45 with acute COVID-19. The V and J genes are TRBV6-5 and TRBJ1-3; D unclear. The CDR3 DNA is TGTGCCAGCTCGGGAAGAAACACCATATATTTT. This gives the protein CASSGRNTIYF.